This T cell receptor beta chain was sequenced for a study of cytomegalovirus exposure and HLA in healthy donors. Points from the study as a whole: In a later analysis, HLA-C alleles had the fewest associated TCRs, DRB1 alleles the most.

In regard to this clone: Its specificity is not known.

In germline, CDR1 is SEHNR, CDR2 FQNEAQ (reference sequence). The CDR3 is 13 residues long. V shed 5 bases, J shed 8 bases, and the junction held 8 bases outside the gene matches. The PCR ran on 60 Vbeta and 13 Jbeta primers. The method was immunoSEQ multiplex PCR; TCRdb's version includes in-frame clones alone and lacks a portion of them. The sample lists over 150,000 clones, 60% to 85% occurring once. The sequence came from a girl aged 5 to 17 in good health and CMV-seropositive. Sequencing input: PBMCs. This chain connects TRBV7-9 to TRBJ1-2, with TRBD1 identical over 7 bases. This CDR3 reads CASSNTGARGYTF. The CDR3 nucleotides read TGTGCCAGCAGCAACACAGGGGCCAGAGGCTACACCTTC.